A selection of T cell receptor beta chains follows, all from one sample in a study of PD-1 blockade in classical Hodgkin lymphoma. Assay used: immunoSEQ multiplex PCR; TCRdb lists only in-frame clones, some missing. The sample contains 20,000 to 25,000 clones, 72% of which appear only once. The sequences come from CD4+ T cells from blood, collected before the fourth cycle of nivolumab. Receptors were obtained from a human donor with classical Hodgkin lymphoma. CDR3s include the opening cysteine and the closing phenylalanine or tryptophan. A D gene is named only where the DNA matches it firmly. Expanded clones are given a class, and other clones once, few, many or no size at all.

size,J,length,D,V,DNA,CDR3
.,TRBJ1-6,17,.,TRBV4-1,TGCGCCAGCAGCCAACAGGATTTGTTCTCCTATAATTCACCCCTCCACTTT,CASSQQDLFSYNSPLHF
.,TRBJ1-5,14,TRBD1,TRBV19,TGTGCCAGTGACAGGGGAGGGAGCAATCAGCCCCAGCATTTT,CASDRGGSNQPQHF
.,TRBJ2-1,16,TRBD2,TRBV9,TGTGCCAGCAGCGGCCAGCCGGGGGGGGCTGGCGGTGAGCAGTTCTTC,CASSGQPGGAGGEQFF
.,TRBJ2-5,15,TRBD2,TRBV7-8,TGTGCCAGCAGCCCAAAACTAGCGGGGGCCATATTCCAGTACTTC,CASSPKLAGAIFQYF
.,TRBJ2-1,11,.,TRBV15,TGTGCCACCAGCAAAAGGAATGAGCAGTTCTTC,CATSKRNEQFF
few,TRBJ1-6,15,TRBD1,TRBV2,TGTGCCAGCAGTTCCGGGACAGGGGTGAATTCACCCCTCCACTTT,CASSSGTGVNSPLHF
few,TRBJ2-7,13,TRBD1,TRBV18,TGTGCCAGCTCAGGACAGGGATACTACGAGCAGTACTTC,CASSGQGYYEQYF
few,TRBJ2-5,13,TRBD1,TRBV30,TGTGCCTGGACCGCGGGACAGGGAGAGACCCAGTACTTC,CAWTAGQGETQYF
few,TRBJ2-7,16,.,TRBV14,TGTGCCAGCAGCCAAGATAAGCCAGGGCTGTCCTACGAGCAGTACTTC,CASSQDKPGLSYEQYF
.,TRBJ2-2,17,.,TRBV5-8,TGTGCCAGCAGCTTGGTTCTAGGGGGTTACCATACCGGGGAGCTGTTTTTT,CASSLVLGGYHTGELFF
few,TRBJ1-6,16,.,TRBV28,TGTGCCAGCAGTAAAGATTTAGGGGGATGGCATTCACCCCTCCACTTT,CASSKDLGGWHSPLHF
.,TRBJ2-7,12,.,TRBV19,TGTGCCAGTAGTTACCTCTCGGGCGAGCAGTACTTC,CASSYLSGEQYF
few,TRBJ2-7,13,.,TRBV5-1,TGCGCCAGCAGCCATACGGACCCCTACGAGCAGTACTTC,CASSHTDPYEQYF
.,TRBJ2-5,14,.,TRBV7-2,TGTGCCAGCAGCTCCGGACATTCTAATAGGGCCCAGTACTTC,CASSSGHSNRAQYF
.,TRBJ2-5,11,.,TRBV30,TGTGCCTGGCAACTTGGGGAGACCCAGTACTTC,CAWQLGETQYF
.,TRBJ2-7,15,TRBD2,TRBV19,TGTGCCAGTAGCCCCTGGGAGGGGACTTCTCGCGAGCAGTACTTC,CASSPWEGTSREQYF
.,TRBJ2-2,17,TRBD2,TRBV9,TGTGCCAGCAGCCCGACTAGCGGGGCTAGGCGGGCCGGGGAGCTGTTTTTT,CASSPTSGARRAGELFF
.,TRBJ2-3,13,.,TRBV5-6,TGTGCCAGCAGCTTGGTTTTTACAGATACGCAGTATTTT,CASSLVFTDTQYF
.,TRBJ2-6,15,TRBD1,TRBV6-1,TGTGCCAGCAGACTAGACAGGGTAGGGGCCAACGTCCTGACTTTC,CASRLDRVGANVLTF
.,TRBJ2-4,16,TRBD1,TRBV28,TGTGCCAGCAGTTTATTTCCAGGGGGAGCCAAAAACATTCAGTACTTC,CASSLFPGGAKNIQYF
.,TRBJ2-3,13,.,TRBV2,TGTGCCAGCAGTGTTAGCAGGGCAGATACGCAGTATTTT,CASSVSRADTQYF
few,TRBJ2-7,14,.,TRBV4-2,TGTGCCAGCAGCCAAGATCGGGCGGCGAACGAGCAGTACTTC,CASSQDRAANEQYF
medium-sized,TRBJ2-7,14,.,TRBV7-9,TGTGCCAGCAGCTTAGGAGTAGGTTCCTACGAGCAGTACTTC,CASSLGVGSYEQYF
.,TRBJ2-3,15,TRBD1,TRBV9,TGTGCCAGCAGCGTAGATCCAGGGGGCCGAGATACGCAGTATTTT,CASSVDPGGRDTQYF
.,TRBJ2-3,16,.,TRBV6-5,TGTGCCAGCAGTTACTCGGGGGAGGAGGGTACAGATACGCAGTATTTT,CASSYSGEEGTDTQYF
.,TRBJ2-2,14,.,TRBV6-4,TGTGCCAGCAGTAAGGCAGGCGGCACCGGGGAGCTGTTTTTT,CASSKAGGTGELFF
.,TRBJ2-7,17,TRBD2,TRBV9,TGTGCCAGCAGCCCGAGGACTAGCGGGGGGGGCTCCTACGAGCAGTACTTC,CASSPRTSGGGSYEQYF
.,TRBJ1-1,12,.,TRBV7-2,TGTGCCAGCACAACAAGAGGTACTGAAGCTTTCTTT,CASTTRGTEAFF
.,TRBJ1-1,13,.,TRBV11-2,TGTGCCAGCAGCTTATCACAGAACACTGAAGCTTTCTTT,CASSLSQNTEAFF
few,TRBJ1-1,14,TRBD1,TRBV4-3,TGCGCCAGCAGCCAGGGACAGGGGAGCACTGAAGCTTTCTTT,CASSQGQGSTEAFF
few,TRBJ2-1,17,TRBD1,TRBV5-1,TGCGCCAGCAGCTTGGCGATAACCGGGACAGGTCACGATGAGCAGTTCTTC,CASSLAITGTGHDEQFF
.,TRBJ1-1,15,TRBD1,TRBV29-1,TGCAGCGTTGAAGGCTGGGGGACAGGGGACACTGAAGCTTTCTTT,CSVEGWGTGDTEAFF
.,TRBJ1-5,16,TRBD1,TRBV28,TGTGCCAGCAGTTCACCATGGACAGGGGTCAATCAGCCCCAGCATTTT,CASSSPWTGVNQPQHF
.,TRBJ2-3,15,TRBD1,TRBV9,TGTGCCAGCAGCGTCCGGGACAGGGCCCCAGATACGCAGTATTTT,CASSVRDRAPDTQYF
few,TRBJ2-3,17,.,TRBV5-6,TGTGCCAGCAGCTTGGTGTCTGGACTCCCTGACACAGATACGCAGTATTTT,CASSLVSGLPDTDTQYF
.,TRBJ1-5,17,.,TRBV21-1,TGTGCCAGCAGCAAAGGGTATGCCTTTGGGGGAATTCAGCCCCAGCATTTT,CASSKGYAFGGIQPQHF
.,TRBJ2-7,17,.,TRBV4-2,TGTGCCAGCAGCCAAGATGGGATCCCAGGGGCGCGCGACGAGCAGTACTTC,CASSQDGIPGARDEQYF
.,TRBJ1-4,13,TRBD1,TRBV30,TGTGCCTGGAGTTTACAGGGGGTGGAAAAACTGTTTTTT,CAWSLQGVEKLFF
.,TRBJ1-5,16,TRBD1,TRBV27,TGTGCCAGCAGTAAGGACAGGGGAGATAGCAATCAGCCCCAGCATTTT,CASSKDRGDSNQPQHF
.,TRBJ2-2,12,.,TRBV19,TGTGCCAGTAGTATCAATTCCGGGGAGCTGTTTTTT,CASSINSGELFF
few,TRBJ1-3,12,.,TRBV16,TGTGCCAGCAGTGAGACTGGAAACACCATATATTTT,CASSETGNTIYF
.,TRBJ1-1,15,TRBD1,TRBV28,TGTGCCAGCCCCCGGACAGGGGGCCCGAACACTGAAGCTTTCTTT,CASPRTGGPNTEAFF
.,TRBJ2-7,14,TRBD1,TRBV27,TGTGCCAGCAGTTTATCGACAGGGTCCTACGAGCAGTACTTC,CASSLSTGSYEQYF
.,TRBJ2-3,13,.,TRBV19,TGTGCCAGTAGTATAGCGGGCACAGATACGCAGTATTTT,CASSIAGTDTQYF
.,TRBJ1-1,14,.,TRBV5-4,TGTGCCAGCAACCCGACACCTGGAAACACTGAAGCTTTCTTT,CASNPTPGNTEAFF
once,TRBJ1-5,15,TRBD1,TRBV12-5,TGTGCTACTACCCCAGGGGGCTATAGCAATCAGCCCCAGCATTTT,CATTPGGYSNQPQHF
.,TRBJ1-2,14,TRBD1,TRBV6-5,TGTGCCAGCAGTTACTCGGGGACAGGGGTAGGCTACACCTTC,CASSYSGTGVGYTF
.,TRBJ2-1,16,TRBD2,TRBV9,TGTGCCAGCAGCCCTCGGAGTAGCGGGGTTATTATGGAGCAGTTCTTC,CASSPRSSGVIMEQFF
.,TRBJ2-5,16,.,TRBV9,TGTGCCAGCAGCGTAGGAGTTGGCGGGGCAGGGGAGACCCAGTACTTC,CASSVGVGGAGETQYF
.,TRBJ2-2,15,.,TRBV6-5,TGTGCCAGCAGTTACGAGACAGGCCCCAGGGGGGAGCTGTTTTTT,CASSYETGPRGELFF
.,TRBJ2-1,15,.,TRBV6-1,TGTGCCAGCAGGCCGGCGCAGATGGGAGTCGATGAGCAGTTCTTC,CASRPAQMGVDEQFF
.,TRBJ1-2,13,.,TRBV30,TGTGCCTGGAGTGCCGCCCTTAACTATGGCTACACCTTC,CAWSAALNYGYTF
.,TRBJ1-2,14,TRBD1,TRBV18,TGTGCCAGCTCACCACAGGACAGGAACTATGGCTACACCTTC,CASSPQDRNYGYTF